This T cell receptor beta chain appears in the sequencing data of a study of blood T cell repertoires in COVID-19. Individuals drawn from about two dozen US areas were about 18 to 100 years old. Which cohort a participant joined came from the clinical history participants gave. Some clones are missing from TCRdb's copy, which holds only in-frame ones; the method was immunoSEQ multiplex PCR. The sample carries about 180,000 clones, more than 80% recorded once. V shed 1 base and J 4 bases; nucleotides not matched to a gene: 6. The germline V gene encodes CDR1 MNHNS and CDR2 SASEGT. This CDR3 has 15 amino acids.

The clonotype comes from a man aged 35 to 55 who had recovered from COVID-19. The V gene is TRBV6-1, the J gene TRBJ1-2; 7 positions match TRBD1. Material: PBMCs or T cells enriched from blood (not recorded which). The chain's CDR3 is CASSEELDRVYGYTF. The CDR3 coding sequence is TGTGCCAGCAGTGAAGAACTCGACAGGGTCTATGGCTACACCTTC.